These 17 T cell receptor beta chains were sequenced from one sample in a study of shared clonotypes between healthy human individuals. Sequencing was performed with immunoSEQ multiplex PCR; in TCRdb, only in-frame clones are kept and a portion is missing. This repertoire shows 300,000 to 400,000 clones, about 74% found once; its top ten account for approximately 10%. The material sequenced was memory CD4+ T cells sorted from blood. The sample's subset: CD45RA-negative fraction. These receptors came from a man aged 25 to 40 in good health.

This sequence joins TRBV27 and TRBJ2-7, with a weak D call TRBD2 (8 bases). CDR3 length equals 17 residues. The V gene's germline CDR1 is MNHEY and CDR2 SMNVEV (reference sequence). The V and J ends lost 5 bases and 3 bases respectively, with 23 bases between them. DNA for the CDR3: TGTGCCAGCAGTCTCCAGGGGGGTAGCGGGATCTACTACGAGCAGTACTTC. Its protein product is CASSLQGGSGIYYEQYF.

The V call is TRBV7-9, the J call TRBJ2-5, with 7 bases lining up with TRBD2. Germline lookup yields CDR1 SEHNR and CDR2 FQNEAQ (reference sequence). V dropped 4 bases and J dropped 0; count of bases not matched to a gene: 8. The CDR3 is made up of 16 amino acids. The CDR3 spells CASSSESGVYQETQYF. CDR3 DNA sequence: TGTGCCAGCAGCTCTGAAAGCGGGGTTTACCAAGAGACCCAGTACTTC.

The count of this clone is one. J is TRBJ2-1 and V is TRBV7-3; 10 bases match TRBD2. Trimming took 1 base from V and 4 from J; bases not matched to a gene: 1. The CDR3 runs 15 residues. The germline V gene has CDR1 SGHTA and CDR2 FQGTGA. The CDR3 spells CASSLRLAGYNEQFF. The CDR3 DNA reads TGTGCCAGCAGCTTAAGACTAGCGGGTTACAATGAGCAGTTCTTC.

The chain carries TRBV4-1 and TRBJ2-1; 13 bases match TRBD2. This CDR3 is built from 17 residues. Trimming at V came to 5 bases and at J to 2 bases, leaving 6 bases not matched to a gene. Germline loops: CDR1 MGHRA, CDR2 YSYEKL. CDR3 sequence (DNA): TGCGCCAGCAGCGAGGGACTAGCGGGACCAACCTACAATGAGCAGTTCTTC. Encoded protein: CASSEGLAGPTYNEQFF.

CDR3 nucleotides: TGTGCCAGCAGTTTATCCGGGATTAGGGGGGCGCGTTATGGCTACACCTTC. Residues: CASSLSGIRGARYGYTF. V usage is TRBV27 and J usage is TRBJ1-2; possibly TRBD1 for D (6 bases). This CDR3 is 17 amino acids long. V was pared by 0 bases and J by 5 bases, with 19 bases between. Germline values: CDR1 MNHEY, CDR2 SMNVEV (reference sequence).

The sample holds one count of this clone. The rearrangement joins TRBV25-1 to TRBJ1-3, with 8 bases fitting TRBD1. Trimming at V came to 6 bases and at J to 7 bases, leaving 5 bases not matched to a gene. This CDR3 contains 13 residues. Germline lookup yields CDR1 MGHDK and CDR2 SYGVNS. The CDR3 protein is CASRTGARNTIYF. CDR3 nucleotide sequence: TGTGCCAGCAGGACAGGGGCACGGAACACCATATATTTT.

In this sample, this clone turned up a few times. The chain recombines TRBV2 with TRBJ1-5; 9 nucleotides line up with TRBD1. This CDR3 spans 14 amino acids. The germline V gene encodes CDR1 SNHLY and CDR2 FYNNEI. V trimming: 6 bases; J trimming: 6 bases; junction bases outside the gene matches: 6. The CDR3 DNA follows: TGTGCCAGCAGAGACGACAGGGGGTCTCAGCCCCAGCATTTT. Translating it yields CASRDDRGSQPQHF.

The V gene is TRBV2, the J gene TRBJ2-7, with a weak D call TRBD1 (6 bases). Trimming stripped 5 bases from V and 7 bases from J, with 21 bases between. Germline lookup yields CDR1 SNHLY and CDR2 FYNNEI. This CDR3 has 15 amino acids. CDR3 bases: TGTGCCAGCAGTTTTTCCCCCCAGGGGTCGAAAGAGCAGTACTTC. Its translation: CASSFSPQGSKEQYF.

The chain is built from TRBV18 and TRBJ2-3; D might be TRBD2 (5 bases). Per the germline V gene, CDR1 is KGHSH and CDR2 is LQKENI. Deletions cut 2 bases from V and 2 bases from J, with 8 bases between. The length of the CDR3 is 14 residues. The chain's CDR3 is CASSPTRATDTQYF. CDR3 nucleotides: TGTGCCAGCTCACCAACGAGGGCCACAGATACGCAGTATTTT.

The rearrangement links TRBV5-1 to TRBJ2-4, with TRBD1 as a possible D gene (6 bases). The CDR3 consists of 16 residues. CDR1 and CDR2 (germline): SGHRS, YFSETQ. Trimming removed 1 base from V and 3 bases from J, with 14 bases in between. CDR3 nucleotide sequence: TGCGCCAGCAGCTTGACCGGGACACCGGACAAAAACATTCAGTACTTC. Its protein product is CASSLTGTPDKNIQYF.

This clone has a handful of counts. The V gene is TRBV6-1, the J gene TRBJ2-3, with unresolved D. The CDR3 has 12 amino acids. Germline V gene sequence: CDR1 MNHNS, CDR2 SASEGT. V gave up 4 bases and J gave up 8 bases, with 10 bases separating them. The chain's CDR3 is CASSGPWGTQYF. The CDR3 DNA is TGTGCCAGCAGTGGACCGTGGGGTACGCAGTATTTT.

The V gene is TRBV4-3, the J gene TRBJ2-5, with a tentative D call TRBD1 (6 bases). Trimming took 2 bases from V and 0 from J, leaving 13 bases between them. CDR3 length equals 16 residues. CDR1 is LGHNA and CDR2 is YSLEER in the germline V gene. CDR3 in DNA: TGCGCCAGCAGCCAATCACGTGGGGGCTACCAAGAGACCCAGTACTTC. Protein: CASSQSRGGYQETQYF.

The V and J genes are TRBV19 and TRBJ1-5; D unresolved. The CDR3 totals 18 residues. Trimming pared 2 bases from V and 0 bases from J, leaving 17 bases between. The germline CDR1 and CDR2 sequences are LNHDA and SQIVND (reference sequence). The CDR3 loop is CASSIRGERQNSNQPQHF. The CDR3, as DNA: TGTGCCAGTAGTATACGGGGTGAGAGGCAAAATAGCAATCAGCCCCAGCATTTT. Full variable domain (remainder filled in from reference TRBV19 and TRBJ1-5): DGGITQSPKYLFRKEGQNVTLSCEQNLNHDAMYWYRQDPGQGLRLIYYSQIVNDFQKGDIAEGYSVSREKKESFPLTVTSAQKNPTAFYLCASSIRGERQNSNQPQHFGDGTRLSIL.

The chain couples TRBV5-1 to TRBJ2-5; TRBD2 might be the D (5 bases). The V end lost 4 bases, the J end lost 5 bases, and 18 bases lay between the germline ends. The CDR3 spans 15 residues. Germline-derived CDR1 and CDR2 are SGHRS and YFSETQ. The CDR3 DNA is TGCGCCAGCAGCCCGAGGCTTGCGGGCCTGGAGACCCAGTACTTC. Translation gives CASSPRLAGLETQYF.

The chain combines TRBV6-1 with TRBJ2-2; the D gene is possibly TRBD1 (6 bases). The germline V gene encodes CDR1 MNHNS and CDR2 SASEGT. CDR3 length equals 15 residues. The V end was cut by 5 bases, the J end by 6 bases, with 16 bases between. This CDR3 is CASSWGRRNAGELFF. CDR3 sequence (DNA): TGTGCCAGCAGTTGGGGGCGGCGAAATGCCGGGGAGCTGTTTTTT.

The chain couples TRBV5-6 to TRBJ1-3, with D hard to call. Trimming cost V 2 bases and J 4 bases, with 16 bases left between them. Germline lookup yields CDR1 SGHDT and CDR2 YYEEEE. This CDR3 comprises 16 residues. CDR3 residues: CASSLAPPDPGNTIYF. The CDR3 DNA reads TGTGCCAGCAGCTTAGCACCACCAGACCCCGGAAACACCATATATTTT.

The chain recombines TRBV29-1 with TRBJ2-1; 8 nucleotides line up with TRBD1. The CDR3 consists of 14 residues. Germline V gene sequence: CDR1 SQVTM, CDR2 ANQGSEA. V shed 2 bases and J 2 bases; nucleotides not matched to a gene: 2. DNA for the CDR3: TGCAGCGTTGAACAGGGGGCGGCCTACAATGAGCAGTTCTTC. It specifies CSVEQGAAYNEQFF.